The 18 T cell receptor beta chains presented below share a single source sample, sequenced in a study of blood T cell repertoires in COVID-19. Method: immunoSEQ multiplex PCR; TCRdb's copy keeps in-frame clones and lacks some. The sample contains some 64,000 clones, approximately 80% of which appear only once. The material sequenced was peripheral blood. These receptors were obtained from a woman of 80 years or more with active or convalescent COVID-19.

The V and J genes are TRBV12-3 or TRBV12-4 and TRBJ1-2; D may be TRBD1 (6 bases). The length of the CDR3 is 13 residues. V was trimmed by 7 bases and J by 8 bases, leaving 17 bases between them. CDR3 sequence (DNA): TGTGCCAGCACCCCCAACAGGGCGATAGGCTACACCTTC. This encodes CASTPNRAIGYTF.

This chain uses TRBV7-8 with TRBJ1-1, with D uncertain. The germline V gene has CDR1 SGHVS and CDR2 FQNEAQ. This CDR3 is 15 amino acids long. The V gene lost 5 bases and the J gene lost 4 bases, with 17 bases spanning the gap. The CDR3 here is CASSVREPPGTEAFF. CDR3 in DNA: TGTGCCAGCAGCGTAAGGGAGCCCCCGGGCACTGAAGCTTTCTTT.

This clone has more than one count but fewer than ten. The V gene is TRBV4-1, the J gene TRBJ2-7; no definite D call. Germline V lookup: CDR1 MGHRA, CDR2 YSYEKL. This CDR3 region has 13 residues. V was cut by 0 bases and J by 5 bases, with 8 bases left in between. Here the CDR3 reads CASSQDPQNEQYF. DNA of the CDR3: TGCGCCAGCAGCCAAGATCCTCAGAACGAGCAGTACTTC.

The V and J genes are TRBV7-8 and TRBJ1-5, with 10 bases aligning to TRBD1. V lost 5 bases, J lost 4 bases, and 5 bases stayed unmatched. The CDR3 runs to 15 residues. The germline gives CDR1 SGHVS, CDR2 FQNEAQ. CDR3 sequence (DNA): TGTGCCAGCAGCCCACCGGGACAGGGGAATCAGCCCCAGCATTTT. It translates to CASSPPGQGNQPQHF.

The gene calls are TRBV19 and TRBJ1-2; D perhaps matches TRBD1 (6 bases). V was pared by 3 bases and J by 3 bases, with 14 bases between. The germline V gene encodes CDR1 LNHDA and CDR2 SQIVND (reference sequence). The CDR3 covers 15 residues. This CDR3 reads CASSMGHVDYYGYTF. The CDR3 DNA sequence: TGTGCCAGTAGTATGGGACATGTAGATTACTATGGCTACACCTTC.

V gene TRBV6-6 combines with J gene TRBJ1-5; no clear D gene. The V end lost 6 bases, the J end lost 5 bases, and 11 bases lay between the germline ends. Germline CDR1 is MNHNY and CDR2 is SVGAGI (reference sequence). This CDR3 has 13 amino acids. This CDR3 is CASSTSGDQPQHF. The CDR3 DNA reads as TGTGCCAGCAGCACAAGTGGAGATCAGCCCCAGCATTTT.

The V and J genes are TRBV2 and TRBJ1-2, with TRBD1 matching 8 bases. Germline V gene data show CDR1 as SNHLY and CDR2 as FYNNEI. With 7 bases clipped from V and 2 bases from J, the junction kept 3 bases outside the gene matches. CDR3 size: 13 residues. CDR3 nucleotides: TGTGCCAGCACGGGACAGGTGAACTATGGCTACACCTTC. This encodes CASTGQVNYGYTF.

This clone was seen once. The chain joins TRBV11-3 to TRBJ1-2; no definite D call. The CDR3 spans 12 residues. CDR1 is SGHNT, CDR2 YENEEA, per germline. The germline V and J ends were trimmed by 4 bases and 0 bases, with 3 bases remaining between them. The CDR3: CASSSSNYGYTF. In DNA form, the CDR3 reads TGTGCCAGCAGCTCCTCTAACTATGGCTACACCTTC.

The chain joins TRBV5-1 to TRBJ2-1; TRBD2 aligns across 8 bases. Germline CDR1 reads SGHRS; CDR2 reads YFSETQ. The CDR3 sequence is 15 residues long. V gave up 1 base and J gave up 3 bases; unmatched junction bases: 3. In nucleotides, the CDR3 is TGCGCCAGCAGCTTGAGTGCGGGGGGCTACAATGAGCAGTTCTTC. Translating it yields CASSLSAGGYNEQFF.

The CDR3 spells CASSGQGGGRAGTSGQETQYF. CDR3 in DNA: TGTGCCAGTAGTGGGCAGGGCGGGGGACGGGCCGGGACTAGCGGGCAAGAGACCCAGTACTTC. The chain recombines TRBV19 with TRBJ2-5; the match to TRBD2 covers 12 bases. From germline, CDR1 is LNHDA and CDR2 SQIVND (reference sequence). V lost 5 bases to trimming and J lost 2 bases; unmatched junction nucleotides: 21. The CDR3 has 21 residues.

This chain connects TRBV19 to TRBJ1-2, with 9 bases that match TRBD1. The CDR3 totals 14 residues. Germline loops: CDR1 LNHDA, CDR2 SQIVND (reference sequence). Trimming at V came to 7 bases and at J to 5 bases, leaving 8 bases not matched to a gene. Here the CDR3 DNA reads TGTGCCAGTATCTCCCGGGACAGGGAATATGGCTACACCTTC. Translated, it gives CASISRDREYGYTF.

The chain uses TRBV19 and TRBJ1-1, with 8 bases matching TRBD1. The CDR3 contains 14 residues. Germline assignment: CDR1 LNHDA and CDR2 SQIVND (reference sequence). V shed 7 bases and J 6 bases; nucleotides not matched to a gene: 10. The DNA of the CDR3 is TGTGCCAGTACCCTGACAGGGGCCTCCGCTGAAGCTTTCTTT. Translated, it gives CASTLTGASAEAFF.

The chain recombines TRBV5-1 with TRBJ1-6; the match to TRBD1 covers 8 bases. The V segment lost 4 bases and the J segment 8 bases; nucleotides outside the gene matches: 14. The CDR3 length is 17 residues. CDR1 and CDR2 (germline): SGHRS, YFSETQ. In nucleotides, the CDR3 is TGCGCCAGCAGCCCTGACAGGGGAAGCAGGGAAGATTCACCCCTCCACTTT. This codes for CASSPDRGSREDSPLHF.

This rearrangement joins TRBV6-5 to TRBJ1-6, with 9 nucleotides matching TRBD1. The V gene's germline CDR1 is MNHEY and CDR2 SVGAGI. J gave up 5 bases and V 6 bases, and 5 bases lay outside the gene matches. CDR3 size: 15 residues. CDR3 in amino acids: CASSLDRGHNSPLHF. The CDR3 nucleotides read TGTGCCAGCAGCCTGGACAGGGGCCATAATTCACCCCTCCACTTT.

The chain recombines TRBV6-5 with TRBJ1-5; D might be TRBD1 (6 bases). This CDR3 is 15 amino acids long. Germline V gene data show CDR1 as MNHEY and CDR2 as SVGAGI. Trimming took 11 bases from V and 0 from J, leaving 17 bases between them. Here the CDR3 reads CAPPRDIYSNQPQHF. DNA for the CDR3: TGTGCCCCCCCCCGGGACATATATAGCAATCAGCCCCAGCATTTT.

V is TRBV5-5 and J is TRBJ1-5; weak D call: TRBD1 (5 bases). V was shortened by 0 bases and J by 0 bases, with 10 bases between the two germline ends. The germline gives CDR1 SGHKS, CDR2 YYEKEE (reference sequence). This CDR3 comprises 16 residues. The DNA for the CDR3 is TGTGCCAGCAGCTTGGGTTCCAGGGATAGCAATCAGCCCCAGCATTTT. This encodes CASSLGSRDSNQPQHF.

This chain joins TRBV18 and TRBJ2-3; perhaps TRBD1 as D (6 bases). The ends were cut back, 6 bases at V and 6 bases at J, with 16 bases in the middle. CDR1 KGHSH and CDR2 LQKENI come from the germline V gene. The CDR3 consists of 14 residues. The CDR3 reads CASSAIQGQDTQYF. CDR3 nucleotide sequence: TGTGCCAGCTCCGCGATACAGGGCCAGGATACGCAGTATTTT. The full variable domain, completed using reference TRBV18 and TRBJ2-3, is NAGVMQNPRHLVRRRGQEARLRCSPMKGHSHVYWYRQLPEEGLKFMVYLQKENIIDESGMPKERFSAEFPKEGPSILRIQQVVRGDSAAYFCASSAIQGQDTQYFGPGTRLTVL.

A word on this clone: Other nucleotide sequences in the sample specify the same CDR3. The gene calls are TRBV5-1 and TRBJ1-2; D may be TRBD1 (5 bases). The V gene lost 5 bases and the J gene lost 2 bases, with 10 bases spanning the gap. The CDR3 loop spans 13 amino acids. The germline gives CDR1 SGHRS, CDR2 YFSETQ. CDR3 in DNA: TGCGCCAGCAGTCCCGACAGAAACTATGGCTACACCTTC. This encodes CASSPDRNYGYTF.